This T cell receptor (beta chain) was documented in a study of regulatory T cells in long-lasting Graves disease. Documented time point: persistent/refractory GD, antithyroid drugs over 5 years with positive TRAb. RNA extracted from PBMCs served as the sequencing template. Sequencing libraries for TCR beta were prepared with iRepertoire HTBI primers and Arm-PCR of CDR3 regions. One entry per CDR3 protein, called by TCRdb with MiXCR from the multiplex PCR reads. Of about 400,000 distinct CDR3 sequences detected, around 20% appear once; the ten largest clones hold 20% to 25%. Germline V gene lookup returns CDR1 SGHAT and CDR2 FQDESV (reference sequence). The CDR3 loop spans 16 amino acids. Trimming removed 1 base at V and 1 base at J, with 10 bases between.

The TCR was taken from a female donor with Graves disease. This sequence joins TRBV11-1 and TRBJ2-2, with D perhaps TRBD2 (7 bases). The specimen was peripheral blood mononuclear cells (PBMCs), collected when the disease was refractory, from a patient treated with antithyroid drugs. CDR3: CASSLEAGQNTGELFF. The CDR3 DNA follows: TGTGCCAGCAGCTTAGAAGCGGGACAGAACACCGGGGAGCTGTTTTTT.